This T cell receptor beta chain comes out of a study of control samples from healthy donors and cancer patients. There are 16 residues in the CDR3. Germline V gives CDR1 SGDLS, CDR2 YYNGEE. The V gene lost 0 bases and the J gene lost 3 bases, with 12 bases spanning the gap. The data were produced by immunoSEQ multiplex PCR, yet TCRdb's version contains in-frame clones alone and is incomplete. Of 95,000 to 150,000 clones listed, roughly nine tenths are singletons. This clone occurred once. The receptor was derived from a woman between 18 and 29 years old in good health. The sample comprised blood. This sequence joins TRBV9 and TRBJ1-4; D is undetermined. This chain's CDR3 is CASSVAGGGSNEKLFF. The CDR3 nucleotides read TGTGCCAGCAGCGTAGCAGGCGGCGGATCTAATGAAAAACTGTTTTTT.